This T cell receptor beta chain was sequenced during a study of blood T cell repertoires in COVID-19. Clones were read by immunoSEQ multiplex PCR, and TCRdb kept only the in-frame ones, dropping some. The sample includes some 270,000 clones, 80% to 90% of them seen just once. V was clipped by 5 bases and J by 1 base, with 14 bases between them. Germline CDR1 reads PRHDT; CDR2 reads FYEKMQ (reference sequence). The CDR3 extends over 15 amino acids. This clonotype was sampled from a woman aged 50 to 65 who had been exposed to COVID-19. The J gene is TRBJ1-1, the V gene TRBV13; D not resolved. Sequenced: PBMCs or T cells enriched from blood (not recorded which). The CDR3 DNA sequence: TGTGCCAGCAGCAATAGACTACACCCGAACACTGAAGCTTTCTTT. Residues: CASSNRLHPNTEAFF.